The subject of this entry is one T cell receptor (beta chain). Antigen unknown. At the DNA level, this CDR3 is encoded by other sequences in the same sample as well. In germline, CDR1 is LNHDA, CDR2 SQIVND (reference sequence). This CDR3 has 13 residues. The record originates from a study of cytomegalovirus exposure and HLA in healthy donors. Study summary: From donors who were HLA-typed, an early data release held around 80 million unique TCRs.

In the PCR, 60 Vbeta and 13 Jbeta primers were used. Profiled with immunoSEQ multiplex PCR; TCRdb holds only in-frame clones, not every one. The sample data list about 110,000 clones. Notes on the study in general: Later, an analysis found that common viral pathogens appeared to be linked with several of the most significant clusters. There was a cluster of highly shared sequence variants that was likely a sequencing artifact.

This sequence originates from a man between 35 and 55 years old in good health and CMV-seropositive. Sequencing input: PBMCs. The genes are TRBV19 and TRBJ2-5; D is possibly TRBD2 (5 bases). The closer fit of TRBJ2-7 to the DNA end suggests the J call may be wrong. CDR3 bases: TGTGCCAGTAGTATCGGGGTAGCCTACGAGCAGTACTTC. Amino acids: CASSIGVAYEQYF.